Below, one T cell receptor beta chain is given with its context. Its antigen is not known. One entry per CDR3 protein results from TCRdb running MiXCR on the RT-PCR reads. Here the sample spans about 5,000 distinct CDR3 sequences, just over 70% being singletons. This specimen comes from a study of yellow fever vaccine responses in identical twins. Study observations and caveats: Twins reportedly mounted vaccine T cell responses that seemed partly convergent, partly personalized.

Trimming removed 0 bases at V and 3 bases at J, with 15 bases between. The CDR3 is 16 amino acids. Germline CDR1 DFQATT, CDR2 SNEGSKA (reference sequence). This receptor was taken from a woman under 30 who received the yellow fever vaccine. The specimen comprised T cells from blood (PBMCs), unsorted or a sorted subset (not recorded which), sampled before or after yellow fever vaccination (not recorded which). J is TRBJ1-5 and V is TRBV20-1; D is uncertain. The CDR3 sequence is CSARDLLGQLNQPQHF. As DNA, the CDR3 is TGCAGTGCTAGAGATCTTCTCGGGCAGCTCAATCAGCCCCAGCATTTT.